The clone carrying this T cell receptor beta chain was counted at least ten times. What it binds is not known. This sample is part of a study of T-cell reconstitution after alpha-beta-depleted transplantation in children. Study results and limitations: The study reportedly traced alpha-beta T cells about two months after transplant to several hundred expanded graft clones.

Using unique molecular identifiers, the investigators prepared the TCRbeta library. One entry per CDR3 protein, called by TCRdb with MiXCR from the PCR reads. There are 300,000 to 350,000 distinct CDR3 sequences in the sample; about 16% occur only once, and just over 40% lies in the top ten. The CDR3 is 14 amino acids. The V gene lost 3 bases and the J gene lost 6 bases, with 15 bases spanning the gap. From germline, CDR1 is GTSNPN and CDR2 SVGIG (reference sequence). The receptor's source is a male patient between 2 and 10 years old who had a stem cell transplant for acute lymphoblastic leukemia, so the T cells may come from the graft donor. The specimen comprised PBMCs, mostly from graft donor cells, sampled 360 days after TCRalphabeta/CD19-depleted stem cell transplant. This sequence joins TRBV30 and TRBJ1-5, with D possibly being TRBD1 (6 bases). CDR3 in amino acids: CAWSLQGLPQPQHF. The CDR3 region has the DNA TGTGCCTGGAGCTTACAGGGCCTCCCTCAGCCCCAGCATTTT.